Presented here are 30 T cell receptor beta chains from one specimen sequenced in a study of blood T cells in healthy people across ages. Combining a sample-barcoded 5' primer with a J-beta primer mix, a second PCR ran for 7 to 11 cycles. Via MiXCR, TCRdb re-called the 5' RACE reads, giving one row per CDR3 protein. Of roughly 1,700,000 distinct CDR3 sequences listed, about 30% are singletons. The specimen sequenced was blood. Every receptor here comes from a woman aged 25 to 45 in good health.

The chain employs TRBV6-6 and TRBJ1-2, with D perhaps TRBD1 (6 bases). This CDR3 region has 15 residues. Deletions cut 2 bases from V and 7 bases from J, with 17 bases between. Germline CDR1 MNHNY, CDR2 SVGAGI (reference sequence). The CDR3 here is CASSYGGRGRVGYTF. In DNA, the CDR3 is TGTGCCAGCAGTTACGGCGGCAGGGGAAGGGTTGGCTACACCTTC.

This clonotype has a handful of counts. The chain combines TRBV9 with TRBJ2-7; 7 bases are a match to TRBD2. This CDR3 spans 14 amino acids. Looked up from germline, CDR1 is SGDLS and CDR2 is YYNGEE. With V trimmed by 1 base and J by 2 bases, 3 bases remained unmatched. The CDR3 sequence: CASSVSAGAYEQYF. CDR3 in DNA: TGTGCCAGCAGCGTATCGGCGGGGGCCTACGAGCAGTACTTC.

In nucleotides, the CDR3 is TGTGCCAGCAGGCCCTGGGCGACCGGGGAGCTGTTTTTT. Its translation is CASRPWATGELFF. This sequence joins TRBV12-3 or TRBV12-4 and TRBJ2-2; D ambiguous. This CDR3 has 13 amino acids. The germline V and J ends were trimmed by 6 bases and 5 bases, with 10 bases remaining between them.

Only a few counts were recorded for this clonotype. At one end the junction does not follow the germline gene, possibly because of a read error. DNA for the CDR3: TGCACCAGCAGCTACGGGACAGTCAACAATGAGCAGTTCTTC. The encoded protein is CTSSYGTVNNEQFF. This chain links TRBV5-1 with TRBJ2-1, with 7 bases identical to TRBD1. This CDR3 has 14 residues. Germline-derived CDR1 and CDR2 are SGHRS and YFSETQ.

The DNA of the CDR3 is TGTGCCAGCAGCTTTAGCGGGAGAGGTAATGAGCAGTTCTTC. It codes for CASSFSGRGNEQFF. The gene calls are TRBV7-8 and TRBJ2-1; 9 bases fit TRBD2. J was trimmed by 7 bases and V by 3 bases; bases with no gene match: 4. The CDR3 extends over 14 amino acids. The germline gives CDR1 SGHVS, CDR2 FQNEAQ.

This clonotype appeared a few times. Here the CDR3 reads CASRDLNYEQYF. The CDR3 DNA sequence: TGTGCCAGCAGGGACCTTAACTACGAGCAGTACTTC. The V call is TRBV7-9, the J call TRBJ2-7; D remains ambiguous. CDR1 is SEHNR, CDR2 FQNEAQ, per germline (reference sequence). This CDR3 region has 12 residues. Trimming left V 6 bases short and J 3 bases short, with 9 bases between.

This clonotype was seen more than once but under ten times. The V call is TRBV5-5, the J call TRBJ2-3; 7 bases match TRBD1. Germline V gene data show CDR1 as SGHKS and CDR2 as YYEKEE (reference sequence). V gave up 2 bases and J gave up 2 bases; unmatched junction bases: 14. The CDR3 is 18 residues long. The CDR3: CASSLINLRQGITDTQYF. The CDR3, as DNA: TGTGCCAGCAGCTTAATAAATCTAAGACAGGGCATCACAGATACGCAGTATTTT.

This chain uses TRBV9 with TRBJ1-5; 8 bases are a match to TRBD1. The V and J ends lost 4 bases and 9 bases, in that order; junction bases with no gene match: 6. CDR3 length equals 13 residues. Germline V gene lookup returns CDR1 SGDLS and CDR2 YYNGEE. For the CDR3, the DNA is TGTGCCAGCAGCTTTGGACAGGGACGGCCCCAGCATTTT. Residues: CASSFGQGRPQHF.

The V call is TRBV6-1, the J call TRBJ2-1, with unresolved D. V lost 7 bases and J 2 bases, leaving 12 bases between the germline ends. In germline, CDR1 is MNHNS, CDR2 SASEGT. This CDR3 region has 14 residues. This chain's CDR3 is CASTRSEAYNEQFF. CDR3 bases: TGTGCCAGCACGAGGTCCGAAGCCTACAATGAGCAGTTCTTC.

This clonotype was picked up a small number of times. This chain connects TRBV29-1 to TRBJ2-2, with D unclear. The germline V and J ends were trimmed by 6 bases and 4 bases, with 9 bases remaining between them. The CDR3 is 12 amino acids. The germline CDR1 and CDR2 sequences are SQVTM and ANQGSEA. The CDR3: CSVTTVTGELFF. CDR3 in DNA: TGCAGCGTAACGACGGTCACCGGGGAGCTGTTTTTT.

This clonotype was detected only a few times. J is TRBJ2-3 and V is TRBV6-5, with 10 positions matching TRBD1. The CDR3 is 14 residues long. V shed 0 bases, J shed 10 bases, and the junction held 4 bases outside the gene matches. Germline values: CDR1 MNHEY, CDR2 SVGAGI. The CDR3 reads CASSYSEGTGAQYF. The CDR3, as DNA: TGTGCCAGCAGTTACTCCGAGGGGACAGGGGCGCAGTATTTT.

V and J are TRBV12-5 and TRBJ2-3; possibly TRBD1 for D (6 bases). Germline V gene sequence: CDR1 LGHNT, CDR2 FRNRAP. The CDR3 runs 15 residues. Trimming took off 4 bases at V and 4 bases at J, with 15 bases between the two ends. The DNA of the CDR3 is TGTGCTAGTGGTTGGCCCGGGGACAAACCAGATACGCAGTATTTT. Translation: CASGWPGDKPDTQYF.

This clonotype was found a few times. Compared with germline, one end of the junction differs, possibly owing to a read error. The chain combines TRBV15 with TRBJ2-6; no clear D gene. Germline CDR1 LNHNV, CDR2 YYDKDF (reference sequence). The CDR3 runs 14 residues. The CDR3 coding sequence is TGTGCCACCAGTAGAGGCACTGGGGCCAACGTCCTGACTTTC. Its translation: CATSRGTGANVLTF.

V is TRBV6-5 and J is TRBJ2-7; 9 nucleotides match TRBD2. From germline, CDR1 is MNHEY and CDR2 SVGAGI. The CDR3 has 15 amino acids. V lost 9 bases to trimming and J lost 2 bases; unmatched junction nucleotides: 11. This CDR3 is CASKSYSSGTYEQYF. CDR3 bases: TGTGCCAGTAAGTCTTACTCTAGCGGGACCTACGAGCAGTACTTC.

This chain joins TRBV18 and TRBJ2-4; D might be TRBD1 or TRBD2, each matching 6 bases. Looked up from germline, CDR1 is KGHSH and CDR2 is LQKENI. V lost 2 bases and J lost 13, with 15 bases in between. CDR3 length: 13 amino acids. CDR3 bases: TGTGCCAGCTCACCATCGGAGGGGGAGGTGCAGTACTTC. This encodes CASSPSEGEVQYF.

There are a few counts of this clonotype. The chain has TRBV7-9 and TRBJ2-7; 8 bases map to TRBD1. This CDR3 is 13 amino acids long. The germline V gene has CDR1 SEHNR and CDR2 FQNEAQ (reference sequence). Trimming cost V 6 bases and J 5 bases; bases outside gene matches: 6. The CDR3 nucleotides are TGTGCCAGCAGTTTTTCACAGGGGGACGAGCAGTACTTC. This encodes CASSFSQGDEQYF. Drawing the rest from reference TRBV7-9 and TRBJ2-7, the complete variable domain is DTGVSQNPRHKITKRGQNVTFRCDPISEHNRLYWYRQTLGQGPEFLTYFQNEAQLEKSRLLSDRFSAERPKGSFSTLEIQRTEQGDSAMYLCASSFSQGDEQYFGPGTRLTVT.

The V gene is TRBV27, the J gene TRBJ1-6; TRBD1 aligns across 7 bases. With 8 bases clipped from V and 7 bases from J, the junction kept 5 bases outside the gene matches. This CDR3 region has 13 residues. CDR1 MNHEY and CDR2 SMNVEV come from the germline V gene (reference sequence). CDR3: CASPGTANSPLHF. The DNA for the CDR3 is TGTGCCAGCCCCGGGACAGCCAATTCACCCCTCCACTTT.

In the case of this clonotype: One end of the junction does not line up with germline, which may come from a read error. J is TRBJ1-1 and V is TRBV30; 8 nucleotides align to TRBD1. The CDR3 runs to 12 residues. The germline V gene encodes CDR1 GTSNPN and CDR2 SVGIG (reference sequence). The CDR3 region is CAGRTGRTEAFF. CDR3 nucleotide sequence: TGTGCCGGGAGGACAGGGAGAACTGAAGCTTTCTTT. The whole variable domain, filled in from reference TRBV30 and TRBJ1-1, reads SQTIHQWPATLVQPVGSPLSLECTVEGTSNPNLYWYRQAAGRGLQLLFYSVGIGQISSEVPQNLSASRPQDRQFILSSKKLLLSDSGFYLCAGRTGRTEAFFGQGTRLTVV.

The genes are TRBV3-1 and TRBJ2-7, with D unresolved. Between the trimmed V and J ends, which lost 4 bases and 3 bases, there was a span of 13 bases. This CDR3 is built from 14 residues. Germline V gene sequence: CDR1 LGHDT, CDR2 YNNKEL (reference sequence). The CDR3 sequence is CASSPPGHHYEQYF. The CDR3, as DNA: TGTGCCAGCAGCCCCCCTGGGCACCACTACGAGCAGTACTTC.

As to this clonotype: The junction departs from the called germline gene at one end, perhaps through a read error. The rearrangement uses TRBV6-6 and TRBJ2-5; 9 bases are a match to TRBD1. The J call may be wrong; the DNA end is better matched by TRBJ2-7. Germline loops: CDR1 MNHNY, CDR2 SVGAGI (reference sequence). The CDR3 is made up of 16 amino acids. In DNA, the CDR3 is TGTGCCGGCAGTTACGGTTCAGGGGACAGGGAGGGCGAGCAGTACTTC. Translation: CAGSYGSGDREGEQYF.

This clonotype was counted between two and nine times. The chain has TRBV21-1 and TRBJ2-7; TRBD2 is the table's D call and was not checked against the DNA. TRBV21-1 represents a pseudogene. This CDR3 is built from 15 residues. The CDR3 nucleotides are TGTGCCAGCAGCAAAAGGGCTAGCGGGAGTAAAGAGCAGTACTTC. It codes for CASSKRASGSKEQYF.

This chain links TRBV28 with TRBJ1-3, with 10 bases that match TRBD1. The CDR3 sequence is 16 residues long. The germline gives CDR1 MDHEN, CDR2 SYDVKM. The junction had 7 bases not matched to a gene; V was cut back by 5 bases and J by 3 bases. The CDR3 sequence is CASSLRQGAYGNTIYF. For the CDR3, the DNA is TGTGCCAGCAGTCTCCGACAGGGGGCTTATGGAAACACCATATATTTT.

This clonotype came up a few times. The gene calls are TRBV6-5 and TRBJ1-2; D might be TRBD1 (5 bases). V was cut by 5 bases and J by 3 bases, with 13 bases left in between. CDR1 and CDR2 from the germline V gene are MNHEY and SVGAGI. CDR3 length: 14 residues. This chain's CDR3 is CASSPGDAYYGYTF. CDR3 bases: TGTGCCAGCAGTCCGGGGGACGCCTACTATGGCTACACCTTC.

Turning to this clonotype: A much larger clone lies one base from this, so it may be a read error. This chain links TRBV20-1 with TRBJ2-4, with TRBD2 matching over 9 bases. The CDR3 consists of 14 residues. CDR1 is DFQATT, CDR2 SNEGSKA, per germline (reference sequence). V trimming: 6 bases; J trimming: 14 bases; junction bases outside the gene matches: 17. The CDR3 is CSARGGLAPFVEYF. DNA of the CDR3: TGCAGTGCCCGAGGGGGACTAGCACCCTTCGTGGAGTACTTC.

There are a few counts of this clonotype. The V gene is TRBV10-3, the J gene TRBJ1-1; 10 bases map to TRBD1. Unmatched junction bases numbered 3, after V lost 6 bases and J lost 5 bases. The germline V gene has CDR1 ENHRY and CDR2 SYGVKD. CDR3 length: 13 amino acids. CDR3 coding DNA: TGTGCCATCAGCGACAGGGGGCATACTGAAGCTTTCTTT. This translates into CAISDRGHTEAFF.

Here the CDR3 DNA reads TGTGCCAGCAGTCTGCCAACCAGGGGGAACACTGAAGCTTTCTTT. Protein product: CASSLPTRGNTEAFF. The chain joins TRBV6-6 to TRBJ1-1, with D possibly matching TRBD1 (6 bases). The germline gives CDR1 MNHNY, CDR2 SVGAGI (reference sequence). With 5 bases removed from V and 1 base from J, the gap between germline ends came to 14 bases. CDR3 size: 15 residues.

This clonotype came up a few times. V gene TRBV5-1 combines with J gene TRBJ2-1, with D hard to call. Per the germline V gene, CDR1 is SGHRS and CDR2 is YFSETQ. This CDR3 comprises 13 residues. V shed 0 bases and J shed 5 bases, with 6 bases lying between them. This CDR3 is CASSLGYDNEQFF. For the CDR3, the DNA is TGCGCCAGCAGCTTGGGGTACGACAATGAGCAGTTCTTC.

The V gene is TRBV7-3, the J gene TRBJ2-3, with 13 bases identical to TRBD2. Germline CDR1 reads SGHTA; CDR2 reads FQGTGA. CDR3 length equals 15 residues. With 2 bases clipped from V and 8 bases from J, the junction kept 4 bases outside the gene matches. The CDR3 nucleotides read TGTGCCAGCAGCTTACATACTAGCGGGGGGGCTACGCAGTATTTT. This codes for CASSLHTSGGATQYF. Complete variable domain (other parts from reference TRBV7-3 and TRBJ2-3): GAGVSQTPSNKVTEKGKYVELRCDPISGHTALYWYRQSLGQGPEFLIYFQGTGAADDSGLPNDRFFAVRPEGSVSTLKIQRTERGDSAVYLCASSLHTSGGATQYFGPGTRLTVL.

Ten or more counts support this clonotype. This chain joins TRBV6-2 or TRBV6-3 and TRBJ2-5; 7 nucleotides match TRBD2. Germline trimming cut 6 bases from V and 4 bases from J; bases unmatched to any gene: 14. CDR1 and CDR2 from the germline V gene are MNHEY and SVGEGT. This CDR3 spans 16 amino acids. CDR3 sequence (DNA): TGTGCCAGCAGCCCTCAGAGCGGGGCTAACGGAGAGACCCAGTACTTC. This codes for CASSPQSGANGETQYF.

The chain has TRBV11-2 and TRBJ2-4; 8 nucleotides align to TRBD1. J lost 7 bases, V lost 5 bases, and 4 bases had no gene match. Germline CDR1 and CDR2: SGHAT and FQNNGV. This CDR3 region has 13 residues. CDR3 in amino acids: CASSKRQGNIQYF. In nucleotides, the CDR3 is TGTGCCAGCAGCAAGCGACAGGGGAACATTCAGTACTTC.